This entry concerns a single T cell receptor (beta chain). This specimen comes from a study of blood T cell repertoires in COVID-19. About the research overall: Nucleic acid was either cDNA or gDNA, and it came from T cells, B-cell-depleted T cells, or PBMCs.

Original data processing: It was from reference gene primer amplification that nucleated cell counts were estimated. TCRdb keeps only in-frame clones here, not all; method: immunoSEQ multiplex PCR. For V, J and clone size, that table is used; D and trimming come from the DNA. The sample gives some 200,000 clones, roughly 75% of which show up once; around 5.8% is in the top ten. The TCR sequence derives from a woman in her 70s with acute or convalescent COVID-19. The source material was peripheral blood.

DNA for the CDR3: TGTGCCACCCCAGGACAGGGGGGCAATTCACCCCTCCACTTT. It encodes CATPGQGGNSPLHF. V and J are TRBV2 and TRBJ1-6; TRBD1 matches 10 bases. Germline V gene sequence: CDR1 SNHLY, CDR2 FYNNEI. The CDR3 spans 14 residues. V was clipped by 10 bases and J by 7 bases; unmatched bases: 7.